The 5 T cell receptor beta chains below were found in one sample sequenced in a study of cytomegalovirus exposure and HLA in healthy donors. PCR involved 60 Vbeta and 13 Jbeta primers. TCRdb's table, derived via immunoSEQ multiplex PCR, lists solely in-frame clones and lacks some. The data contain approximately 120,000 clones, 81% of them singletons. The sequencing sample was made of PBMCs. Receptor source: a young man in good health and CMV-seropositive.

The chain has TRBV19 and TRBJ2-7; D unclear. V dropped 2 bases and J dropped 6 bases, with 8 bases sitting between them. The CDR3 has 12 amino acids. Germline V gene lookup returns CDR1 LNHDA and CDR2 SQIVND (reference sequence). The CDR3 nucleotides read TGTGCCAGTAGTATATACGGTGGCGAGCAGTACTTC. Amino acids: CASSIYGGEQYF.

This clone has just one count. The CDR3 nucleotides are TGTGCCAGCAGTTACTTAACAGGGTCTGGAAACACCATATATTTT. It is translated as CASSYLTGSGNTIYF. This rearrangement joins TRBV6-5 to TRBJ1-3; perhaps TRBD1 as D (6 bases). CDR1 and CDR2 (germline): MNHEY, SVGAGI. Trimming left V 1 base short and J 1 base short, with 8 bases between. The CDR3 contains 15 residues.

This clone was seen more than once but under ten times. The J gene is TRBJ1-1, the V gene TRBV2; tentatively, D is TRBD1 (5 bases). Germline lookup yields CDR1 SNHLY and CDR2 FYNNEI. The CDR3 runs to 13 residues. Trimming cost V 7 bases and J 2 bases, with 11 bases left between them. The CDR3 reads CASKPGRNTEAFF. The CDR3 coding sequence is TGTGCCAGCAAGCCAGGGCGTAACACTGAAGCTTTCTTT. Looking up the rest from reference TRBV2 and TRBJ1-1 gives the full variable domain: EPEVTQTPSHQVTQMGQEVILRCVPISNHLYFYWYRQILGQKVEFLVSFYNNEISEKSEIFDDQFSVERPDGSNFTLKIRSTKLEDSAMYFCASKPGRNTEAFFGQGTRLTVV.

This chain joins TRBV19 and TRBJ1-1; D remains ambiguous. CDR1 is LNHDA, CDR2 SQIVND, per germline (reference sequence). The CDR3 is 13 amino acids. Trimming shortened V by 4 bases and J by 4 bases, and 10 bases separated the two germline ends. The CDR3 loop reads CASSSSLLTEAFF. CDR3 DNA sequence: TGTGCCAGTAGTAGTTCCCTCCTCACTGAAGCTTTCTTT.

The CDR3 is CASSQERERAGEQYF. CDR3 DNA: TGCGCCAGCAGCCAAGAGAGGGAGCGGGCAGGCGAGCAGTACTTC. The chain joins TRBV4-1 to TRBJ2-5, with a tentative D call TRBD2 (6 bases). With the DNA end fitting TRBJ2-7 better, the J assignment may be wrong. Per the germline V gene, CDR1 is MGHRA and CDR2 is YSYEKL. The CDR3 runs to 15 residues.